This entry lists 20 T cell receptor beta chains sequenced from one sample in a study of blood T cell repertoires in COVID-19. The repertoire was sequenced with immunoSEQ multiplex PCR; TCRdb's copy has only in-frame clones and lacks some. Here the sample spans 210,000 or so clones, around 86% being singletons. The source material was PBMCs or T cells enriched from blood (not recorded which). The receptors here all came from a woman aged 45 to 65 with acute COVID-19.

The CDR3 DNA follows: TGTGCCAGCAGCTCCTATCCAGCGGGAGTGGGAAATGAGCAGTTCTTC. Translating gives CASSSYPAGVGNEQFF. The chain is built from TRBV7-2 and TRBJ2-1; 8 nucleotides agree with TRBD2. Per germline, CDR1 SGHTA and CDR2 FQGNSA. The V segment lost 4 bases and the J segment 7 bases; nucleotides outside the gene matches: 12. CDR3 length: 16 residues.

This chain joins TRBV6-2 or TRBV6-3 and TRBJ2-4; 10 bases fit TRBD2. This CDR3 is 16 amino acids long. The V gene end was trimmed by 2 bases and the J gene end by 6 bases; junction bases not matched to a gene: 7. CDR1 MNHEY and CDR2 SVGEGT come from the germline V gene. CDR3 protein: CASSYNLASGRNIQYF. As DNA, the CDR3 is TGTGCCAGCAGTTACAATCTCGCTAGCGGGAGAAACATTCAGTACTTC.

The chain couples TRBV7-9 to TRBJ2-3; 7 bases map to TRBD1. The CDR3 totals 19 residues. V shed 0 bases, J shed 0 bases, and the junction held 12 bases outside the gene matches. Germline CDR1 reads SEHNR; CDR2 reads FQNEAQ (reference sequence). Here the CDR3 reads CASSLALHRGLTSTDTQYF. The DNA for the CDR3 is TGTGCCAGCAGCTTAGCATTGCACAGGGGCCTTACTAGCACAGATACGCAGTATTTT.

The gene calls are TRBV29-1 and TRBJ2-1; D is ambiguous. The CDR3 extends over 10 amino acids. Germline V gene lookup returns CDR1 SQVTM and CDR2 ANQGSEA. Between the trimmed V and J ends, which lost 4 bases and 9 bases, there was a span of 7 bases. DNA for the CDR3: TGCAGCGTTGGTTCTCCTGAGCAGTTCTTC. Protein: CSVGSPEQFF.

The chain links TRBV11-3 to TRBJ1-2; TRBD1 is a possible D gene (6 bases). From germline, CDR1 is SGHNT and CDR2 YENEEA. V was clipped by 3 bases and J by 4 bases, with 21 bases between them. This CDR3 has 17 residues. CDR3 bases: TGTGCCAGCAGCTTGGGCCCCCAAAGGGACACCTTCTATGGCTACACCTTC. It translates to CASSLGPQRDTFYGYTF.

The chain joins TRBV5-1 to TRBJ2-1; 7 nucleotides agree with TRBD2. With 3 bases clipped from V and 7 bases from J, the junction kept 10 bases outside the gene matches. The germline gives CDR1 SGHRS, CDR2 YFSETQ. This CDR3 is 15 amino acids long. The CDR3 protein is CASSSIAGAGNEQFF. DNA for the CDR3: TGCGCCAGCAGCTCAATAGCGGGTGCGGGGAATGAGCAGTTCTTC.

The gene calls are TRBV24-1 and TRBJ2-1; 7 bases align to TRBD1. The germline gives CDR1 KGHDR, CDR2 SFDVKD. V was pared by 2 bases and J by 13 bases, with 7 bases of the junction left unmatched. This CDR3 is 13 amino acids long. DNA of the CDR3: TGTGCCACCAGTGATTATTTGGACAGGCTACAGTTCTTC. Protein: CATSDYLDRLQFF.

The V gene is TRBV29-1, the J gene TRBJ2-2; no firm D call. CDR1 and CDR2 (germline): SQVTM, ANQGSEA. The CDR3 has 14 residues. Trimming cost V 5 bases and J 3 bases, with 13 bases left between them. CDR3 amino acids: CSVQYGAYTGELFF. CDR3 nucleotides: TGCAGCGTTCAGTACGGAGCCTACACCGGGGAGCTGTTTTTT.

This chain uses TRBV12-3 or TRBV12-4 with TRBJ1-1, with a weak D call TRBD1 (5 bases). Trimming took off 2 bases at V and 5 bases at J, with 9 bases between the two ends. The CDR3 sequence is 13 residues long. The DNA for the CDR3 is TGTGCCAGCAGTTTAAGGGGATGGACTGAAGCTTTCTTT. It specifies CASSLRGWTEAFF.

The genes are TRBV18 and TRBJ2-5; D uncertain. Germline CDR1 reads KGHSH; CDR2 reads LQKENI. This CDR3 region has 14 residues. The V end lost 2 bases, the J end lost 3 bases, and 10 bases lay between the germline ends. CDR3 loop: CASSPIPSEETQYF. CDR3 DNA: TGTGCCAGCTCACCAATCCCGTCCGAAGAGACCCAGTACTTC.

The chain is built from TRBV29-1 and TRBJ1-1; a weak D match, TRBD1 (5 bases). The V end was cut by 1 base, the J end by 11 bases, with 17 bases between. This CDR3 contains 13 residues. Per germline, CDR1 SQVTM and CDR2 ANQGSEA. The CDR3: CSVEGSTDLRAFF. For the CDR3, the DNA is TGCAGCGTTGAAGGCTCGACAGACTTACGGGCTTTCTTT.

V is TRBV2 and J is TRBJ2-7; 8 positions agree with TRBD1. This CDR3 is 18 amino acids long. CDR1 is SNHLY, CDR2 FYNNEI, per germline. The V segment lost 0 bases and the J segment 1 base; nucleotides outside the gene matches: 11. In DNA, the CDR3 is TGTGCCAGCAGTGAAGCCTGGGGGGCCGGGGACAGGTCCTACGAGCAGTACTTC. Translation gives CASSEAWGAGDRSYEQYF. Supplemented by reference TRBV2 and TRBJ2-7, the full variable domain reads EPEVTQTPSHQVTQMGQEVILRCVPISNHLYFYWYRQILGQKVEFLVSFYNNEISEKSEIFDDQFSVERPDGSNFTLKIRSTKLEDSAMYFCASSEAWGAGDRSYEQYFGPGTRLTVT.

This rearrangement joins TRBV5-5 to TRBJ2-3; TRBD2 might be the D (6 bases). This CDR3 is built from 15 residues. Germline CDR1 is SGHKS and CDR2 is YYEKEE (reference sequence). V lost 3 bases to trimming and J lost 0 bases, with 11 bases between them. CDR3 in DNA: TGTGCCAGCAGCTGGGCGGGGACTAGCACAGATACGCAGTATTTT. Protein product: CASSWAGTSTDTQYF.

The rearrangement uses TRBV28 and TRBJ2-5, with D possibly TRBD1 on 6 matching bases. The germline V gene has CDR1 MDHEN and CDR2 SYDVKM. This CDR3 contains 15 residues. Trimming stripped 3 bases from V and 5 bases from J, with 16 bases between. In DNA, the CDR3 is TGTGCCAGCAGTTTCACAGGGCTTGGATTCGAGACCCAGTACTTC. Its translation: CASSFTGLGFETQYF.

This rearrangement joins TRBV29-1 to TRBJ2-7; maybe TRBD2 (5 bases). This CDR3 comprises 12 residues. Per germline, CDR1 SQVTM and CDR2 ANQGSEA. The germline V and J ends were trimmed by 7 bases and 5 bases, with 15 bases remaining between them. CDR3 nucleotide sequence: TGCAGCGCTAGCTGGCTAAGTAACGAGCAGTACTTC. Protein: CSASWLSNEQYF.

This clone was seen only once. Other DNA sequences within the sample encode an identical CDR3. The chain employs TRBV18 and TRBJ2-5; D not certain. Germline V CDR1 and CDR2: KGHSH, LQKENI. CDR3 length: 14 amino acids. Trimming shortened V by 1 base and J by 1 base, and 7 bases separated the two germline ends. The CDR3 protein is CASSPRRSQETQYF. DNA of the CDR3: TGTGCCAGCTCACCACGTAGAAGCCAAGAGACCCAGTACTTC.

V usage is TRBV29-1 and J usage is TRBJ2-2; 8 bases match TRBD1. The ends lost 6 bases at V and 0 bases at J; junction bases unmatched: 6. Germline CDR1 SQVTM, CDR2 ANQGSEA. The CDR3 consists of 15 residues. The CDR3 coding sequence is TGCAGCGTGAAGGACAGGGCAACGAACACCGGGGAGCTGTTTTTT. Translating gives CSVKDRATNTGELFF.

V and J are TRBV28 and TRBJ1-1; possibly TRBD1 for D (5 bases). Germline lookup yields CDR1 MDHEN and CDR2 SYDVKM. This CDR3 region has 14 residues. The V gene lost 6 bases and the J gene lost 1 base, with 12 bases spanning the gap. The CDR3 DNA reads TGTGCCAGCAGCCCACCCGGACAGAACACTGAAGCTTTCTTT. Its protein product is CASSPPGQNTEAFF. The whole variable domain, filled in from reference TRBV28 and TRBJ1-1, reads DVKVTQSSRYLVKRTGEKVFLECVQDMDHENMFWYRQDPGLGLRLIYFSYDVKMKEKGDIPEGYSVSREKKERFSLILESASTNQTSMYLCASSPPGQNTEAFFGQGTRLTVV.

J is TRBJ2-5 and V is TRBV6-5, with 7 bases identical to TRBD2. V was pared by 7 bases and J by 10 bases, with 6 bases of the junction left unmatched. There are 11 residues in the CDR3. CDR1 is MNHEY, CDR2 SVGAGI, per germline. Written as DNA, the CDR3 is TGTGCCAGCACAACCGGGGGGAACCAGTACTTC. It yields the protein CASTTGGNQYF.

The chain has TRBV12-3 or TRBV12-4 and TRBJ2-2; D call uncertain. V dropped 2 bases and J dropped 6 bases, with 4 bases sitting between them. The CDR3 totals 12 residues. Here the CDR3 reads CASSLPAGELFF. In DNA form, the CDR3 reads TGTGCCAGCAGTTTACCCGCCGGGGAGCTGTTTTTT.